Presented here are 6 T cell receptor beta chains from one specimen sequenced in a study of beta chain features in type 1 diabetes (dated 2018 in TCRdb). Receptor libraries were prepared by the immunoSEQ multiplex PCR assay. The High Capacity cDNA Reverse Transcription Kit was used to reverse transcribe all of the isolated RNA, meaning that expressed TCRB transcripts were what got sequenced. Sourced from immuneACCESS, this table was stored by TCRdb with only in-frame sequences that have V and J called. A share of the clones is absent; for the studies checked, an unresolved V gene accounts for under half, and the remainder has no known explanation. The sample table shows tens of thousands of clones, and roughly 31% are seen once. 0.35% to 0.45% of the sample rests with the top ten. Sequenced: stem cell memory CD4+ T cells from blood. In light of the paper, this sample's cell subset or site label describes: stem cell-like memory CD4+ T cells. These receptor sequences come from a woman aged 18 to 35 in good health.

The chain combines TRBV27 with TRBJ1-2; tentatively, D is TRBD1 (5 bases). Per the germline V gene, CDR1 is MNHEY and CDR2 is SMNVEV (reference sequence). Deletions cut 6 bases from V and 3 bases from J, with 20 bases between. This CDR3 has 16 residues. CDR3 sequence (DNA): TGTGCCAGCAGCTTTGTGGCAGCGGGGCTTCACTATGGCTACACCTTC. Its protein product is CASSFVAAGLHYGYTF.

This chain links TRBV6-1 with TRBJ2-3, with no clear D. This CDR3 comprises 12 residues. CDR1 is MNHNS and CDR2 is SASEGT in the germline V gene. Trimming shortened V by 7 bases and J by 5 bases, and 10 bases separated the two germline ends. The CDR3 region has the DNA TGTGCCAGCACAAGTCGGGTAGATACGCAGTATTTT. Amino acid sequence: CASTSRVDTQYF.

The rearrangement joins TRBV2 to TRBJ1-2; the D is unclear. This CDR3 comprises 10 residues. Germline V gene data show CDR1 as SNHLY and CDR2 as FYNNEI. Trimming removed 6 bases at V and 4 bases at J, with 3 bases between. In nucleotides, the CDR3 is TGTGCCAGCAGGGCCTATGGCTACACCTTC. Translation: CASRAYGYTF.

This clone was picked up a small number of times. V gene TRBV29-1 combines with J gene TRBJ1-2; the D is unclear. The V and J ends lost 4 bases and 2 bases respectively, with 8 bases between them. Germline loops: CDR1 SQVTM, CDR2 ANQGSEA. The length of the CDR3 is 12 residues. CDR3 residues: CSVGRGNYGYTF. CDR3 nucleotide sequence: TGCAGCGTTGGGCGGGGAAACTATGGCTACACCTTC.

The V call is TRBV19, the J call TRBJ2-6, with 8 bases fitting TRBD1. Germline trimming cut 5 bases from V and 4 bases from J; bases unmatched to any gene: 7. CDR1 is LNHDA and CDR2 is SQIVND in the germline V gene (reference sequence). This CDR3 is 16 amino acids long. The CDR3 region has the DNA TGTGCCAGTAGTCCCCGGACAGGGTCCGGGGCCAACGTCCTGACTTTC. Translating gives CASSPRTGSGANVLTF. The full variable domain, in which reference TRBV19 and TRBJ2-6 provide the parts outside the CDR3, is DGGITQSPKYLFRKEGQNVTLSCEQNLNHDAMYWYRQDPGQGLRLIYYSQIVNDFQKGDIAEGYSVSREKKESFPLTVTSAQKNPTAFYLCASSPRTGSGANVLTFGAGSRLTVL.

In this sample, this clone turned up a few times. The chain carries TRBV13 and TRBJ1-1; the D gene is possibly TRBD1 (6 bases). The CDR3 length is 14 residues. Per the germline V gene, CDR1 is PRHDT and CDR2 is FYEKMQ (reference sequence). Trimming left V 2 bases short and J 1 base short, with 8 bases between. Here the CDR3 reads CASSLWTANTEAFF. CDR3 in DNA: TGTGCCAGCAGCTTATGGACAGCGAACACTGAAGCTTTCTTT. Full variable domain (remainder filled in from reference TRBV13 and TRBJ1-1): AAGVIQSPRHLIKEKRETATLKCYPIPRHDTVYWYQQGPGQDPQFLISFYEKMQSDKGSIPDRFSAQQFSDYHSELNMSSLELGDSALYFCASSLWTANTEAFFGQGTRLTVV.